This T cell receptor beta chain was identified during a study of blood T cell repertoires in COVID-19. Study background: The study drew acute and convalescent COVID-19 samples from the United States, Italy and Spain. PBMCs, B-cell-depleted T cells, or T cells provided the cDNA or gDNA that made up the material.

The germline V gene encodes CDR1 LNHNV and CDR2 YYDKDF (reference sequence). This CDR3 spans 16 amino acids. V was cut by 1 base and J by 6 bases, with 18 bases left in between. In the original processing: It was from reference gene primer amplification that nucleated cell counts were estimated. Assay: immunoSEQ multiplex PCR; the TCRdb copy retains only in-frame clones and omits some. D and trimming come from the DNA, and the V and J calls and clone size come from that table. The sample carries about 90,000 clones, 80% to 85% recorded once. Material for sequencing was peripheral blood. The J gene is TRBJ1-2, the V gene TRBV15; D call uncertain. The receptor was derived from a woman of 80 years or more with active or convalescent COVID-19. As DNA, the CDR3 is TGTGCCACCAGCAGAGGGGTGAAAGCCCACGGGGATGGCTACACCTTC. Translation: CATSRGVKAHGDGYTF.